Listed below are T cell receptor beta chains from one sample, sequenced in a study of identical twins. MiXCR, applied by TCRdb to the 5' RACE reads, yields one record per CDR3 protein. Of approximately 670,000 distinct CDR3 sequences in the sample, over 5% were seen once. Sequencing was carried out using naive T cells sorted from blood. The receptors shown here come from a man aged 18 to 29 in good health. CDR3s include the opening cysteine and the closing phenylalanine or tryptophan. D genes are given only for firm matches. Size values are once, few and many counts, or a class for expanded clones, and some rows have none.

J: TRBJ1-2
length: 17
size: many
V: TRBV29-1
D: TRBD1
CDR3: CSVENSRLGQGNYGYTF
DNA: TGCAGCGTTGAAAATAGTCGCTTGGGACAGGGAAACTATGGCTACACCTTC

J: TRBJ2-7
length: 14
size: .
V: TRBV7-6
D: .
CDR3: CASSTRDSTYEQYF
DNA: TGTGCCAGCAGCACCCGGGACTCGACCTACGAGCAGTACTTC

J: TRBJ1-2
length: 15
size: .
V: TRBV12-3/TRBV12-4
D: TRBD1
CDR3: CASSLRDRPNYGYTF
DNA: TGTGCCAGCAGTTTAAGGGACAGGCCTAACTATGGCTACACCTTC

J: TRBJ2-3
length: 16
size: few
V: TRBV6-1
D: TRBD2
CDR3: CASSQGTSGRLYTQYF
DNA: TGTGCCAGCAGCCAAGGGACTAGCGGGAGGTTGTATACGCAGTATTTT

J: TRBJ2-7
length: 17
size: few
V: TRBV20-1
D: TRBD2
CDR3: CSARREASGRARYEQYF
DNA: TGCAGTGCCCGGCGGGAGGCTAGCGGGAGGGCTCGCTACGAGCAGTACTTC

J: TRBJ2-3
length: 16
size: many
V: TRBV5-1
D: .
CDR3: CASSLLTGPSTDTQYF
DNA: TGCGCCAGCAGCTTGTTAACCGGCCCGAGCACAGATACGCAGTATTTT

J: TRBJ2-7
length: 14
size: many
V: TRBV12-3/TRBV12-4
D: TRBD1
CDR3: CASSSRQGTYEQYF
DNA: TGTGCCAGCAGTTCCCGACAGGGAACCTACGAGCAGTACTTC

J: TRBJ2-1
length: 15
size: many
V: TRBV12-3/TRBV12-4
D: .
CDR3: CASSLTTRMVDEQFF
DNA: TGTGCCAGCAGTCTCACGACTAGAATGGTTGATGAGCAGTTCTTC

J: TRBJ2-2
length: 16
size: .
V: TRBV6-1
D: TRBD2
CDR3: CASASGRAKNTGELFF
DNA: TGTGCCAGCGCTAGCGGGAGGGCCAAGAACACCGGGGAGCTGTTTTTT

J: TRBJ1-6
length: 14
size: many
V: TRBV28
D: .
CDR3: CASRGRLTSWALHF
DNA: TGTGCCAGCAGAGGCCGACTCACATCTTGGGCCCTCCACTTT

J: TRBJ2-7
length: 14
size: .
V: TRBV11-2
D: TRBD2
CDR3: CASSLYVAGDEQYF
DNA: TGTGCCAGCAGCTTATATGTAGCGGGAGACGAGCAGTACTTC

J: TRBJ2-1
length: 14
size: few
V: TRBV29-1
D: .
CDR3: CSVGRQGPYNEQFF
DNA: TGCAGCGTGGGGAGGCAGGGACCCTACAATGAGCAGTTCTTC

J: TRBJ1-1
length: 15
size: .
V: TRBV5-6
D: .
CDR3: CASSLRSLTNTEAFF
DNA: TGTGCCAGCAGCTTGAGAAGCCTCACGAACACTGAAGCTTTCTTT

J: TRBJ1-1
length: 12
size: many
V: TRBV5-1
D: .
CDR3: CASSLVGGEAFF
DNA: TGCGCCAGCAGCTTGGTCGGTGGCGAAGCTTTCTTT

J: TRBJ2-5
length: 13
size: many
V: TRBV10-3
D: .
CDR3: CAISESERETQYF
DNA: TGTGCCATCAGTGAGTCTGAGCGAGAGACCCAGTACTTC

J: TRBJ2-2
length: 13
size: few
V: TRBV2
D: .
CDR3: CATGILNTGELFF
DNA: TGTGCCACCGGGATATTGAACACCGGGGAGCTGTTTTTT

J: TRBJ2-1
length: 13
size: many
V: TRBV5-1
D: .
CDR3: CASSLGGAEEQFF
DNA: TGCGCCAGCAGCTTGGGAGGGGCGGAAGAGCAGTTCTTC

J: TRBJ2-2
length: 13
size: many
V: TRBV29-1
D: .
CDR3: CSVGLENTGELFF
DNA: TGCAGCGTTGGACTAGAGAACACCGGGGAGCTGTTTTTT

J: TRBJ2-5
length: 13
size: .
V: TRBV29-1
D: .
CDR3: CSVERGPGETQYF
DNA: TGCAGCGTTGAGCGTGGACCAGGGGAGACCCAGTACTTC

J: TRBJ2-1
length: 17
size: few
V: TRBV11-2
D: TRBD2
CDR3: CASSRRLAGGQYNEQFF
DNA: TGTGCCAGCAGCCGCCGACTAGCGGGAGGCCAATACAATGAGCAGTTCTTC

J: TRBJ2-1
length: 16
size: many
V: TRBV11-2
D: TRBD2
CDR3: CASSLDGTSVYNEQFF
DNA: TGTGCCAGCAGCTTAGATGGGACTAGCGTCTACAATGAGCAGTTCTTC

J: TRBJ2-5
length: 15
size: few
V: TRBV11-2
D: .
CDR3: CASSRPRTTQETQYF
DNA: TGTGCCAGCAGTCGACCCAGGACGACCCAAGAGACCCAGTACTTC

J: TRBJ2-7
length: 13
size: many
V: TRBV20-1
D: .
CDR3: CSARQGGSYEQYF
DNA: TGCAGTGCTAGACAGGGGGGTTCCTACGAGCAGTACTTC

J: TRBJ2-7
length: 13
size: many
V: TRBV29-1
D: TRBD1
CDR3: CSVEGRDSYEQYF
DNA: TGCAGCGTTGAAGGCCGGGACAGCTACGAGCAGTACTTC

J: TRBJ2-5
length: 10
size: many
V: TRBV29-1
D: .
CDR3: CSASVETQYF
DNA: TGCAGCGCCTCCGTGGAGACCCAGTACTTC

J: TRBJ2-2
length: 15
size: many
V: TRBV5-1
D: .
CDR3: CASSLDLTVTGELFF
DNA: TGCGCCAGCAGCTTGGATCTCACGGTCACCGGGGAGCTGTTTTTT